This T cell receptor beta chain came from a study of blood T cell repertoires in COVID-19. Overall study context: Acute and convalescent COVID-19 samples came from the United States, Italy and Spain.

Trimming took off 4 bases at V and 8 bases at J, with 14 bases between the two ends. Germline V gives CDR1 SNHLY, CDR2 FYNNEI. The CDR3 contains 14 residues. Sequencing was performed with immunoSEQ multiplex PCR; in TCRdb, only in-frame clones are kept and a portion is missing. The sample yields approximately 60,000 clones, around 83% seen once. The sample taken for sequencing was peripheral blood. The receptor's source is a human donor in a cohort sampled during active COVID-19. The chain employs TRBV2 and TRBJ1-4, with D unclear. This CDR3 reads CASSAVLVVEKLFF. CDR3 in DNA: TGTGCCAGCAGTGCTGTGCTAGTGGTCGAAAAACTGTTTTTT.